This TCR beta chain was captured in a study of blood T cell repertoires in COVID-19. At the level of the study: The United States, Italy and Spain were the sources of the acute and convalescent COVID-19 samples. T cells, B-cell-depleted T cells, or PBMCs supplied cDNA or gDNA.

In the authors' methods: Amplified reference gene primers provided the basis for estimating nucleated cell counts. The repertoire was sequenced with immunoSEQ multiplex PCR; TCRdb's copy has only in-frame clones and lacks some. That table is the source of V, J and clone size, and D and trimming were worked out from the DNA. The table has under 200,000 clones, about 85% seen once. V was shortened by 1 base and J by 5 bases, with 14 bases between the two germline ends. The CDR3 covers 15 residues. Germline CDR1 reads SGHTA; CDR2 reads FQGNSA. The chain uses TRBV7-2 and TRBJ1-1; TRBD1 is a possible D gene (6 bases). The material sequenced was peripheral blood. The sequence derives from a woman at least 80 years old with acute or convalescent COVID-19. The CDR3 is CASSLDQGRGTEAFF. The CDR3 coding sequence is TGTGCCAGCAGCTTAGATCAGGGGAGAGGGACTGAAGCTTTCTTT.